The 18 T cell receptor beta chains in this list originate from one sample, sequenced in a study of T cells in women clearing cervical HPV infection. The protocol was immunoSEQ multiplex PCR, while the TCRdb copy is restricted to in-frame clones and leaves out a portion. The listing records tens of thousands of clones. Sequencing was performed on blood buffy coat. All receptors come from a woman aged 18 to 75 with a cervical HPV16 infection that either progressed to CIN3+ or cleared (not recorded which).

About this clone: The read is 3 residues too short to cover the CDR3 end, so that end is filled in from the germline J gene. The chain has TRBV2 and TRBJ2-4; 7 nucleotides line up with TRBD2. Germline CDR1 reads SNHLY; CDR2 reads FYNNEI. The length of the CDR3 is 13 residues. J gave up 5 bases and V 7 bases, and 5 bases lay outside the gene matches. CDR3 sequence reads: CASKERGENIQYF. The sequenced part of the CDR3 DNA is TGTGCCAGCAAAGAGCGGGGAGAAAACATT.

Partial CDR3 DNA: TGTGCCAGCAGTGAACGTTTGACCGGGACTTCGGGTGAAAAA. Its translation is CASSERLTGTSGEK. The full-length CDR3 reads as CASSERLTGTSGEKLFF. The gene calls are TRBV25-1 and TRBJ1-4; TRBD1 might be the D (5 bases). The missing CDR3 end, 3 residues past where the read stops, is filled in from the germline J gene. This CDR3 has 17 amino acids. Germline CDR1 reads MGHDK; CDR2 reads SYGVNS. V lost 2 bases and J 7 bases, leaving 20 bases between the germline ends.

Concerning this clone itself: The read finishes 3 residues shy of the CDR3 end, and the germline J gene is used to complete it. The chain uses TRBV20-1 and TRBJ2-3, with TRBD1 as a possible D gene (6 bases). The CDR3 spans 13 residues. The V end lost 7 bases, the J end lost 0 bases, and 11 bases lay between the germline ends. Germline CDR1 is DFQATT and CDR2 is SNEGSKA (reference sequence). The sequenced CDR3 bases are TGCAGTGTAGGGGGTTTTAGCACAGATACG. Amino acid sequence: CSVGGFSTDT. The complete CDR3 sequence is CSVGGFSTDTQYF.

Turning to this clone: The read comes to an end 3 residues before the CDR3 does, leaving the germline J gene to fill in the end. The chain is built from TRBV2 and TRBJ1-3; 7 bases fit TRBD1. Germline CDR1 and CDR2: SNHLY and FYNNEI. CDR3 length equals 15 residues. With V trimmed by 7 bases and J by 4 bases, 10 bases remained unmatched. The CDR3 DNA, read in part, is TGTGCCAGCACCCCCAGCGGCAGGGGGGGAAACACC. Protein product: CASTPSGRGGNT. The entire CDR3 sequence reads CASTPSGRGGNTIYF.

On this clone: The read ends 3 residues before the CDR3 terminus; that terminus is restored from the germline J gene. The chain employs TRBV29-1 and TRBJ2-7; 9 positions match TRBD1. The J segment lost 3 bases and the V segment lost 0 bases, leaving 9 bases of the junction unmatched. CDR1 is SQVTM, CDR2 ANQGSEA, per germline. The CDR3 covers 16 residues. The CDR3 region is CSVEDGEGGQGYEQYF. CDR3 DNA (partial): TGCAGCGTTGAAGATGGGGAGGGGGGACAGGGCTACGAG.

On this clone: The read ends 3 residues shy of where the CDR3 ends; the end is completed using the germline J gene. J is TRBJ2-1 and V is TRBV6-1; the match to TRBD2 covers 14 bases. The CDR3 runs to 17 residues. Germline V gene data show CDR1 as MNHNS and CDR2 as SASEGT. V was clipped by 2 bases and J by 7 bases; unmatched bases: 7. CDR3 protein: CASSENRLAGGLNEQFF. CDR3 DNA (partial): TGTGCCAGCAGTGAAAATCGACTAGCGGGGGGGCTGAATGAG.

Worth noting for this clone: The read stops 3 residues short of the end of the CDR3; the missing end is completed from the germline J gene. The chain joins TRBV19 to TRBJ2-4; a possible D gene is TRBD1 (6 bases). The CDR3 length is 17 residues. Germline V lookup: CDR1 LNHDA, CDR2 SQIVND (reference sequence). Trimming pared 1 base from V and 2 bases from J, leaving 15 bases between. The CDR3 protein is CASSIVQGEVSKNIQYF. CDR3 bases read: TGTGCCAGTAGTATAGTACAGGGCGAGGTGTCCAAAAACATT.

Note on this clone: The CDR3 extends 3 residues past the end of the read, so its final part is completed from the germline J gene. The rearrangement joins TRBV30 to TRBJ1-5; TRBD1 might be the D (6 bases). Deletions cut 5 bases from V and 0 bases from J, with 8 bases between. Germline V lookup: CDR1 GTSNPN, CDR2 SVGIG (reference sequence). CDR3 size: 13 residues. CDR3: CAWGDISNQPQHF. Partial CDR3 DNA: TGTGCCTGGGGGGACATTAGCAATCAGCCC.

In the case of this clone: The sequenced fragment ends 3 residues before the CDR3 boundary, so the rest is inferred from the germline J gene. The chain has TRBV14 and TRBJ1-2; TRBD1 might be the D (6 bases). Germline CDR1 SGHDN, CDR2 FVKESK. The CDR3 has 14 residues. V was shortened by 4 bases and J by 4 bases, with 13 bases between the two germline ends. The CDR3 bases that were read are TGTGCCAGCAGCCCTCCCGGGGGGGCCTATGGC. Protein product: CASSPPGGAYG. The entire CDR3 is CASSPPGGAYGYTF.

As concerns this clone: Coverage ceases 3 residues before the CDR3 finishes, and the germline J gene fills in the end. The chain links TRBV7-9 to TRBJ2-5, with 10 bases identical to TRBD2. Germline V CDR1 and CDR2: SEHNR, FQNEAQ (reference sequence). This CDR3 region has 15 residues. Trimming took 0 bases from V and 5 from J; bases not matched to a gene: 3. The CDR3 spells CASSLAPAGGETQYF. The CDR3 bases that were read are TGTGCCAGCAGCTTAGCCCCAGCGGGGGGGGAGACC.

Worth noting for this clone: The germline gene is not matched at one end of the junction; a read error may be the cause. The missing CDR3 end, 3 residues past where the read stops, is filled in from the germline J gene. The V gene is TRBV6-4, the J gene TRBJ2-1, with D perhaps matching TRBD2 (6 bases). This CDR3 is 15 amino acids long. The germline gives CDR1 MRHNA, CDR2 SNTAGT. The CDR3 sequence: CASSRGEASSNEQFF. CDR3 DNA (partial): TGTGCCAGCAGCAGAGGGGAGGCCTCCTCCAATGAG.

Remarks on this clone: Read coverage stops 3 residues before the CDR3 terminus; the germline J gene supplies the remainder. J is TRBJ1-1 and V is TRBV20-1; D is possibly TRBD1 (6 bases). Germline V gives CDR1 DFQATT, CDR2 SNEGSKA (reference sequence). With 8 bases removed from V and 3 bases from J, the gap between germline ends came to 13 bases. The CDR3 spans 12 residues. Incomplete CDR3 DNA: TGCAGTACGAATAAGGGGGACACTGAA. Its protein product is CSTNKGDTE. The whole CDR3 reads CSTNKGDTEAFF.

CDR3 bases read: TGTGCCAGCAGCTGGACAGGGGGCGAGAATGAAAAA. The encoded protein is CASSWTGGENEK. The whole CDR3 protein reads CASSWTGGENEKLFF. The rearrangement links TRBV11-2 to TRBJ1-4, with 11 positions matching TRBD1. The read ends 3 residues shy of where the CDR3 ends; the end is completed using the germline J gene. The V segment lost 4 bases and the J segment 5 bases; nucleotides outside the gene matches: 3. This CDR3 spans 15 amino acids. The germline CDR1 and CDR2 sequences are SGHAT and FQNNGV.

Of note for this clone: The DNA ends 3 residues before the CDR3 does, and the rest of the CDR3 is filled in from the germline J gene. V and J are TRBV20-1 and TRBJ1-2, with D unclear. Per germline, CDR1 DFQATT and CDR2 SNEGSKA (reference sequence). Trimming pared 0 bases from V and 1 base from J, leaving 15 bases between. The CDR3 spans 16 residues. The CDR3 is CSARDIAVRVNYGYTF. The covered CDR3 bases are TGCAGTGCTAGAGATATCGCGGTGAGAGTTAACTATGGC.

Details on this clone: The read comes to an end 3 residues before the CDR3 does, leaving the germline J gene to fill in the end. The chain carries TRBV20-1 and TRBJ1-1; no definite D call. Per germline, CDR1 DFQATT and CDR2 SNEGSKA (reference sequence). The V and J ends lost 2 bases and 1 base respectively, with 11 bases between them. This CDR3 has 14 amino acids. CDR3 sequence: CSARPAGSNTEAFF. Incomplete CDR3 DNA: TGCAGTGCTAGACCCGCGGGTTCGAACACTGAA.

A remark on this clone: The sequenced fragment ends 3 residues before the CDR3 boundary, so the rest is inferred from the germline J gene. This chain uses TRBV10-3 with TRBJ2-2; 7 positions match TRBD1. V lost 5 bases, J lost 6 bases, and 9 bases stayed unmatched. The CDR3 loop spans 15 amino acids. Germline values: CDR1 ENHRY, CDR2 SYGVKD. This chain's CDR3 is CAISSSTGYAGELFF. The part of the CDR3 DNA that was read is TGTGCCATCAGTAGTTCGACAGGGTACGCCGGGGAG.

Concerning this clone: The read ends 3 residues shy of where the CDR3 ends; the end is completed using the germline J gene. This rearrangement joins TRBV18 to TRBJ1-2; 7 nucleotides align to TRBD1. This CDR3 is built from 13 residues. The germline gives CDR1 KGHSH, CDR2 LQKENI. The sequenced CDR3 bases are TGTGCCAGCTCACCACGACAGGGAGAAGGC. This sequence encodes CASSPRQGEG. The complete CDR3 sequence is CASSPRQGEGYTF.

On this clone itself: With the read ending 3 residues before the CDR3 end, the germline J gene is used to fill in that end. This chain connects TRBV20-1 to TRBJ1-6; 9 bases map to TRBD1. The CDR3 extends over 13 amino acids. In germline, CDR1 is DFQATT, CDR2 SNEGSKA (reference sequence). Germline trimming cut 5 bases from V and 10 bases from J; bases unmatched to any gene: 6. The CDR3 reads CSAGGQGKSPLHF. Partial CDR3 DNA: TGCAGTGCTGGGGGACAGGGTAAATCACCC.